A single sample is the source of the 6 T cell receptor beta chains below, sequenced in a study of T cells after yellow fever vaccination. TCRdb itself ran the 5' RACE reads through MiXCR, one entry per CDR3 protein. Of about 350,000 distinct CDR3 sequences listed, approximately 12% are singletons. The input for sequencing was CD4+ T cells sorted from PBMCs, taken 15 days after the yellow fever booster vaccination. These receptors came from a man aged 18-30 years who received the YFV17D yellow fever vaccine.

This clonotype was observed many times. J is TRBJ1-4 and V is TRBV2; D is uncertain. V gave up 8 bases and J gave up 3 bases, with 1 base separating them. CDR3 length: 10 amino acids. CDR1 SNHLY and CDR2 FYNNEI come from the germline V gene. CDR3 residues: CASANEKLFF. Here the CDR3 DNA reads TGTGCCAGCGCTAATGAAAAACTGTTTTTT.

This clonotype was recorded once. This chain connects TRBV7-2 to TRBJ2-5, with a possible D match to TRBD2 (7 bases). V shed 2 bases and J shed 5 bases, with 12 bases lying between them. Germline CDR1 SGHTA, CDR2 FQGNSA. This CDR3 contains 14 residues. CDR3 bases: TGTGCCAGCAGCTTATGGGGGGGCCAGGAGACCCAGTACTTC. Amino acids: CASSLWGGQETQYF.

This clonotype appeared a few times. V usage is TRBV7-2 and J usage is TRBJ2-3, with 13 bases fitting TRBD2. This CDR3 spans 16 amino acids. Germline-derived CDR1 and CDR2 are SGHTA and FQGNSA. The V and J ends lost 5 bases and 3 bases, in that order; junction bases with no gene match: 5. DNA for the CDR3: TGTGCCAGCAGCCGAACACTAGCGGGGGGGACAGATACGCAGTATTTT. Amino acids: CASSRTLAGGTDTQYF.

This chain uses TRBV10-1 with TRBJ2-5; no definite D call. Germline CDR1 reads WNHNN; CDR2 reads SYGVQD (reference sequence). The CDR3 is made up of 10 amino acids. V was clipped by 7 bases and J by 5 bases, with 5 bases between them. The CDR3 nucleotides are TGCGCCAGCATGAGGGAGACCCAGTACTTC. This gives the protein CASMRETQYF.

This clonotype came up a few times. This sequence joins TRBV20-1 and TRBJ2-3, with 10 bases identical to TRBD1. CDR3 length: 14 amino acids. The germline CDR1 and CDR2 sequences are DFQATT and SNEGSKA (reference sequence). The V and J ends lost 2 bases and 6 bases, in that order; junction bases with no gene match: 5. CDR3 sequence reads: CSARPTGGGDTQYF. The CDR3 DNA is TGCAGTGCTAGACCGACAGGGGGCGGGGATACGCAGTATTTT.

In its sample, this clonotype was seen a few times. J is TRBJ1-2 and V is TRBV7-2; a possible D gene is TRBD1 (5 bases). Looked up from germline, CDR1 is SGHTA and CDR2 is FQGNSA. Trimming pared 7 bases from V and 2 bases from J, leaving 14 bases between. This CDR3 comprises 14 residues. The CDR3 loop reads CASTALGQNYGYTF. The CDR3 DNA follows: TGTGCCAGCACGGCCCTGGGGCAAAACTATGGCTACACCTTC.